One T cell receptor (beta chain) is described in this entry. It has no known antigen specificity. Base-call qualities are not available, and no considerably larger clone is one nucleotide away. This sample was taken from a study of blood T cell repertoires in COVID-19 (TCRdb year 2020). About the full investigation: The collaborator samples originated in the United States, Italy and Spain and spanned the acute and convalescent phases of COVID-19. The prospective study material was composed of cDNA or gDNA derived from T cells, B-cell-depleted T cells, or PBMCs. Subjects who had been exposed to COVID-19, were actively infected with it, or had recovered from it provided the deeply sampled blood TCRbeta repertoires that made up the dataset. The repertoires were released in a freely available public database meant as a resource for research on the immune response to SARS-CoV-2. The samples were drawn from the first 160 participants of the ongoing ImmuneRACE study and from 1,254 subjects provided by 6 global collaborators. A de-identified subject ID, COVID-19 status, age in years and sex were almost always included in the sample metadata. Where available, HLA class I and class II types were taken from metadata supplied by the sample provider and were not determined by assay-based typing. Broader findings and caveats from the paper: The quantity of clinical and demographic metadata differed by source and by participant and was supplied without curation.

V was cut back by 5 bases and J by 0 bases, leaving a gap of 10 bases between them. The CDR3 runs 14 residues from the cysteine to the phenylalanine. Only the CDR3 DNA stays, 42 bases, in frame from base 1. According to the germline V gene (reference sequence), CDR1 reads LNHDA and CDR2 reads SQIVND. The immunoSEQ Assay, a bias-controlled multiplex PCR, was used to amplify TCRbeta CDR3 regions from genomic DNA. As for the original processing: The number of nucleated cells in each sample was estimated from the amplification of reference gene primers within the assay. To quantify the absolute abundance of each unique TCRbeta CDR3 rearrangement, sequence reads were collapsed and filtered. Productive Simpson clonality was computed per sample as the square root of Simpson's diversity index over productive rearrangements. TCRdb limited this immuneACCESS table to in-frame rearrangements with V and J called. A share of clones is missing; checked studies link under half to unresolved V genes, and the rest is unexplained. D and trimming were read from the DNA, whereas the V and J calls and clone size are those reported in that table. The sample records roughly 130,000 clones, around 83% of which are singletons. Around 3.9% of the sample lies in the top ten.

Participants in the prospective study were enrolled through a virtual design, were aged 18 to 89 years, and lived in 24 United States geographic areas. To assign participants to cohorts, the prospective study relied on clinical history that participants themselves reported in a screening survey and a study questionnaire. Recovered participants in ImmuneRACE Cohort 3 were defined by two consecutive negative NP/OP PCR tests, clearance by a healthcare professional, or resolution of symptoms. In the prospective study, whole blood, serum and a nasopharyngeal or oropharyngeal swab were collected from each participant by mobile phlebotomists. Over an approximately 2-month period, participants in the prospective study had the option of providing additional blood draws and questionnaires. Blood samples from the prospective study were shipped frozen or at room temperature prior to DNA extraction.

The chain is made from TRBV19 and TRBJ1-1; TRBD1 is perhaps the D gene, given 5 matching bases. The sequenced sample was PBMCs or T cells enriched from blood (not recorded which). The receptor was derived from a woman in her twenties or thirties who had recovered from COVID-19. The bases read TGTGCCAGTAGTCCCTACAGGATGAACACTGAAGCTTTCTTT. Translated, this is CASSPYRMNTEAFF.